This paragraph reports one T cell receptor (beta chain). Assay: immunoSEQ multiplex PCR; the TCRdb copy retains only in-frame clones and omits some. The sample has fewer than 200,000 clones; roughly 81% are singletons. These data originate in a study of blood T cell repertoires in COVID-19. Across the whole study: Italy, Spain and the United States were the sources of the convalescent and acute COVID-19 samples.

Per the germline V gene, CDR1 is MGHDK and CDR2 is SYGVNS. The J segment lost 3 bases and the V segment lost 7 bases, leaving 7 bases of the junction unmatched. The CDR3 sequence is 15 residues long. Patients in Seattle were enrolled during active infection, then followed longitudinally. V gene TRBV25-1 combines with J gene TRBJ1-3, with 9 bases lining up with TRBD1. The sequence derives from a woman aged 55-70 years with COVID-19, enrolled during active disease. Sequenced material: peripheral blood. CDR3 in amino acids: CASTRTGVGGNTIYF. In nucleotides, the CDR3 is TGTGCCAGCACCAGGACAGGGGTAGGTGGAAACACCATATATTTT.